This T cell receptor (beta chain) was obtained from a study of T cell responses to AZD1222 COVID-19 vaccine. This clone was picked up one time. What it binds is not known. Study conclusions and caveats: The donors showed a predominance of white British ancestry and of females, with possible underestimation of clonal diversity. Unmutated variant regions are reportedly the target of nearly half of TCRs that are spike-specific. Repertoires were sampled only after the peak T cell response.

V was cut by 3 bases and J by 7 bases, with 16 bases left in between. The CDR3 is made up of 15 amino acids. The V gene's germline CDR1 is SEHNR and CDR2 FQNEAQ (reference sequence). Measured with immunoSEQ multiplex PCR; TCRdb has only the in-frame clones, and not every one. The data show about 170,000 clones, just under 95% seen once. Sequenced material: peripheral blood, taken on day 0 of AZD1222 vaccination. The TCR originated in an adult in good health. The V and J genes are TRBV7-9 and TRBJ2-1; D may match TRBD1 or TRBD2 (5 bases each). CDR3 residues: CASSFIGTLGNEQFF. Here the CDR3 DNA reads TGTGCCAGCAGCTTCATAGGGACCCTCGGTAATGAGCAGTTCTTC.